The 30 T cell receptor beta chains in this list originate from one sample, sequenced in a study of blood T cell repertoires in COVID-19. Clones were read by immunoSEQ multiplex PCR, and TCRdb kept only the in-frame ones, dropping some. The table lists over 50,000 clones, 80% to 85% of them singletons. Sequencing input: peripheral blood. All receptors derive from an older man with acute or convalescent COVID-19.

Comments on this clone: In the same sample, other DNA sequences code for this CDR3. The rearrangement uses TRBV18 and TRBJ1-1, with D unresolved. The V end lost 4 bases, the J end lost 0 bases, and 9 bases lay between the germline ends. CDR1 KGHSH and CDR2 LQKENI come from the germline V gene. The CDR3 contains 14 residues. The DNA of the CDR3 is TGTGCCAGCTCACGAGGGCGAATGAACACTGAAGCTTTCTTT. Encoded protein: CASSRGRMNTEAFF.

J is TRBJ2-7 and V is TRBV10-3, with TRBD1 matching over 7 bases. Germline V gene data show CDR1 as ENHRY and CDR2 as SYGVKD. There are 15 residues in the CDR3. The V segment lost 1 base and the J segment 0 bases; nucleotides outside the gene matches: 3. The CDR3, as DNA: TGTGCCATCAGTGAGTTCGGACAGGCCTCCTACGAGCAGTACTTC. It encodes CAISEFGQASYEQYF.

V and J are TRBV7-6 and TRBJ2-3; D is perhaps TRBD2 (5 bases). V gave up 5 bases and J gave up 5 bases, with 20 bases separating them. The CDR3 spans 16 residues. Germline lookup yields CDR1 SGHVS and CDR2 FNYEAQ. This CDR3 is CASSQAPGSTQDTQYF. CDR3 in DNA: TGTGCCAGCAGCCAGGCGCCGGGGAGTACACAAGATACGCAGTATTTT.

The rearrangement joins TRBV7-2 to TRBJ2-7, with D perhaps matching TRBD1 (7 bases). Trimming removed 3 bases at V and 7 bases at J, with 16 bases between. This CDR3 spans 14 amino acids. In germline, CDR1 is SGHTA, CDR2 FQGNSA. In nucleotides, the CDR3 is TGTGCCAGCAGCTTCATATCAGGGGGGAGTGAGCAGTACTTC. It specifies CASSFISGGSEQYF.

This chain links TRBV6-2 or TRBV6-3 with TRBJ2-3, with 7 bases matching TRBD1. This CDR3 is built from 15 residues. The J segment lost 3 bases and the V segment lost 5 bases, leaving 8 bases of the junction unmatched. Germline values: CDR1 MNHEY, CDR2 SVGEGT. The CDR3 loop is CASSPRDSPTDTQYF. For the CDR3, the DNA is TGTGCCAGCAGTCCCCGGGACAGTCCAACAGATACGCAGTATTTT.

This chain uses TRBV4-2 with TRBJ2-2; TRBD2 matches at 13 bases. V lost 5 bases and J lost 7; bases outside the gene matches: 7. The CDR3 contains 16 residues. Germline CDR1 is LGHNA and CDR2 is YNFKEQ. The CDR3 sequence: CASSDRLAGGVGELFF. The CDR3 DNA is TGTGCCAGCAGCGATAGACTAGCGGGAGGAGTCGGGGAGCTGTTTTTT.

The rearrangement joins TRBV30 to TRBJ2-1; 10 positions agree with TRBD2. The CDR3 sequence is 15 residues long. Germline-derived CDR1 and CDR2 are GTSNPN and SVGIG (reference sequence). J gave up 8 bases and V 2 bases, and 9 bases lay outside the gene matches. CDR3 in DNA: TGTGCCTGGAGTCAAATACTAGCGGGGTTGGATGAGCAGTTCTTC. Translated: CAWSQILAGLDEQFF.

The genes are TRBV7-8 and TRBJ1-6; 8 positions match TRBD1. Germline V gene sequence: CDR1 SGHVS, CDR2 FQNEAQ. The CDR3 consists of 16 residues. The V gene end was trimmed by 2 bases and the J gene end by 6 bases; junction bases not matched to a gene: 6. CDR3 protein: CASSLRDRQLNSPLHF. In DNA form, the CDR3 reads TGTGCCAGCAGCTTAAGGGACAGGCAGCTTAATTCACCCCTCCACTTT.

The chain uses TRBV4-3 and TRBJ2-5; 15 nucleotides agree with TRBD2. Germline V gene lookup returns CDR1 LGHNA and CDR2 YSLEER. This CDR3 spans 19 amino acids. J gave up 3 bases and V 0 bases, and 8 bases lay outside the gene matches. DNA of the CDR3: TGCGCCAGCAGCCAAGAGCCGGGACTAGCGGGAGGCCCCAAAGAGACCCAGTACTTC. Its translation is CASSQEPGLAGGPKETQYF.

This clone has only a few counts. V and J are TRBV7-8 and TRBJ2-3; TRBD1 matches 8 bases. Germline V lookup: CDR1 SGHVS, CDR2 FQNEAQ. The CDR3 consists of 17 residues. The V and J ends lost 5 bases and 2 bases, in that order; junction bases with no gene match: 12. The chain's CDR3 is CASSRVAAGGFTDTQYF. DNA of the CDR3: TGTGCCAGCAGCCGCGTTGCCGCAGGGGGCTTCACAGATACGCAGTATTTT. Full variable domain (remainder filled in from reference TRBV7-8 and TRBJ2-3): GAGVSQSPRYKVAKRGQDVALRCDPISGHVSLFWYQQALGQGPEFLTYFQNEAQLDKSGLPSDRFFAERPEGSVSTLKIQRTQQEDSAVYLCASSRVAAGGFTDTQYFGPGTRLTVL.

There are a few counts of this clone. The chain joins TRBV6-5 to TRBJ2-7, with 8 nucleotides matching TRBD1. CDR3 length: 14 amino acids. The trim removed 6 bases at V and 8 bases at J, leaving 12 bases unmatched. The germline V gene encodes CDR1 MNHEY and CDR2 SVGAGI. The CDR3 sequence: CASSPGTGYRKQYF. The CDR3 DNA reads as TGTGCCAGCAGCCCCGGGACAGGATATAGGAAGCAGTACTTC.

The rearrangement uses TRBV7-2 and TRBJ2-1; no clear D. Trimming took 1 base from V and 3 from J, leaving 4 bases between them. CDR1 and CDR2 from the germline V gene are SGHTA and FQGNSA. The CDR3 extends over 13 amino acids. CDR3 protein: CASSLDLYNEQFF. DNA of the CDR3: TGTGCCAGCAGCTTAGATCTCTACAATGAGCAGTTCTTC.

This chain joins TRBV7-9 and TRBJ1-5; D might be TRBD1 (6 bases). Germline loops: CDR1 SEHNR, CDR2 FQNEAQ (reference sequence). V was clipped by 1 base and J by 14 bases, with 12 bases between them. The CDR3 totals 12 residues. The CDR3 region is CASSLGGGREHF. The CDR3, as DNA: TGTGCCAGCAGCTTAGGCGGGGGCAGGGAGCATTTT.

This clone was picked up a small number of times. The J gene is TRBJ1-1, the V gene TRBV27; 7 positions match TRBD1. Trimming took 2 bases from V and 0 from J; bases not matched to a gene: 9. CDR1 and CDR2 from the germline V gene are MNHEY and SMNVEV (reference sequence). This CDR3 is built from 17 residues. The CDR3 here is CASSLGGQAPVNTEAFF. Written as DNA, the CDR3 is TGTGCCAGCAGTTTAGGTGGACAGGCCCCGGTGAACACTGAAGCTTTCTTT.

There are a few counts of this clone. The chain couples TRBV29-1 to TRBJ2-7; 8 nucleotides align to TRBD1. J was trimmed by 6 bases and V by 8 bases; bases with no gene match: 9. The CDR3 totals 12 residues. Germline-derived CDR1 and CDR2 are SQVTM and ANQGSEA. CDR3 protein: CSIGQGGSEQYF. The CDR3 bases are TGCAGCATCGGACAGGGTGGTAGCGAGCAGTACTTC.

This clone was observed once. The rearrangement links TRBV25-1 to TRBJ2-1; no firm D call. CDR1 and CDR2 from the germline V gene are MGHDK and SYGVNS. This CDR3 is 16 amino acids long. Trimming removed 2 bases at V and 0 bases at J, with 11 bases between. The CDR3 is CASSEIYSYSYNEQFF. The DNA of the CDR3 is TGTGCCAGCAGTGAAATCTACTCATACTCCTACAATGAGCAGTTCTTC.

This clone has only a few counts. The chain joins TRBV4-3 to TRBJ1-4; 9 bases fit TRBD1. This CDR3 comprises 15 residues. Germline CDR1 LGHNA, CDR2 YSLEER. J gave up 7 bases and V 2 bases, and 5 bases lay outside the gene matches. This CDR3 reads CASSQSHRGLEKLFF. CDR3 coding DNA: TGCGCCAGCAGCCAAAGTCACAGGGGGCTTGAAAAACTGTTTTTT.

This clone was seen more than once but under ten times. The junction departs from germline at one end; a sequencing error may be responsible. The chain carries TRBV7-7 and TRBJ2-1; D possibly corresponds to TRBD2 (6 bases). From germline, CDR1 is SSHAT and CDR2 FNYEAQ (reference sequence). This CDR3 comprises 15 residues. CDR3 loop: CASSLGLAYNNEQFF. The CDR3 nucleotides read TGTGCTAGCAGCTTGGGTCTAGCGTATAACAATGAGCAGTTCTTC.

The V call is TRBV4-3, the J call TRBJ1-6, with D perhaps matching TRBD1 (6 bases). The CDR3 has 13 amino acids. V was shortened by 0 bases and J by 10 bases, with 7 bases between the two germline ends. Germline CDR1 reads LGHNA; CDR2 reads YSLEER. The CDR3 nucleotides are TGCGCCAGCAGCCAAGATAGGGGGTCACCCCTCCACTTT. It encodes CASSQDRGSPLHF.

This clone was seen a single time. The chain couples TRBV4-1 to TRBJ1-1, with D hard to call. Trimming took 8 bases from V and 3 from J, leaving 16 bases between them. The germline CDR1 and CDR2 sequences are MGHRA and YSYEKL. The CDR3 loop spans 14 amino acids. CDR3: CASAGAWRDTEAFF. The CDR3 DNA follows: TGCGCCAGCGCGGGCGCCTGGCGGGACACTGAAGCTTTCTTT.

The chain uses TRBV30 and TRBJ2-1, with D maybe TRBD2 (6 bases). Trimming pared 8 bases from V and 9 bases from J, leaving 17 bases between. The CDR3 runs 12 residues. CDR1 and CDR2 from the germline V gene are GTSNPN and SVGIG (reference sequence). The chain's CDR3 is CAGSGGVGEQFF. Written as DNA, the CDR3 is TGTGCCGGATCCGGGGGTGTGGGTGAGCAGTTCTTC.

The chain couples TRBV10-3 to TRBJ1-6; the match to TRBD1 covers 7 bases. Germline-derived CDR1 and CDR2 are ENHRY and SYGVKD. The CDR3 extends over 15 amino acids. Unmatched junction bases numbered 8, after V lost 6 bases and J lost 6 bases. The CDR3 here is CAIRTGTDPNSPLHF. DNA of the CDR3: TGTGCCATCAGGACGGGGACAGATCCTAATTCACCCCTCCACTTT.

This rearrangement joins TRBV7-2 to TRBJ2-1; 11 bases are shared with TRBD2. This CDR3 has 17 residues. Germline V gives CDR1 SGHTA, CDR2 FQGNSA. V lost 3 bases, J lost 4 bases, and 8 bases stayed unmatched. The CDR3 bases are TGTGCCAGCAGCTTGACGACTAGCGGGATCGCTTACAATGAGCAGTTCTTC. The encoded protein is CASSLTTSGIAYNEQFF.

The genes are TRBV2 and TRBJ2-3, with 9 bases fitting TRBD1. Unmatched junction bases numbered 20, after V lost 6 bases and J lost 4 bases. CDR1 is SNHLY and CDR2 is FYNNEI in the germline V gene. The CDR3 consists of 19 residues. CDR3 coding DNA: TGTGCCAGCAGAACAGGCAGAAGATTGGGGACAGGGTCCGCAGATACGCAGTATTTT. As protein: CASRTGRRLGTGSADTQYF. Full variable domain (rest looked up from reference TRBV2 and TRBJ2-3): EPEVTQTPSHQVTQMGQEVILRCVPISNHLYFYWYRQILGQKVEFLVSFYNNEISEKSEIFDDQFSVERPDGSNFTLKIRSTKLEDSAMYFCASRTGRRLGTGSADTQYFGPGTRLTVL.

The chain couples TRBV19 to TRBJ1-5; no firm D call. V was trimmed by 5 bases and J by 2 bases, leaving 13 bases between them. Germline V gives CDR1 LNHDA, CDR2 SQIVND (reference sequence). The CDR3 has 15 amino acids. The CDR3 coding sequence is TGTGCCAGTAGTTCAGACGCCGGGGGCAATCAGCCCCAGCATTTT. It is translated as CASSSDAGGNQPQHF.

The genes are TRBV24-1 and TRBJ1-5; the D is unclear. CDR1 KGHDR and CDR2 SFDVKD come from the germline V gene. V dropped 3 bases and J dropped 1 base, with 9 bases sitting between them. This CDR3 region has 15 residues. The CDR3 sequence is CATSDPARSNQPQHF. The DNA of the CDR3 is TGTGCCACCAGTGATCCCGCGCGGAGCAATCAGCCCCAGCATTTT.

This clone was detected once. V gene TRBV4-2 combines with J gene TRBJ2-1; 9 bases agree with TRBD1. The CDR3 has 15 amino acids. V shed 7 bases and J 6 bases; nucleotides not matched to a gene: 10. Germline CDR1 and CDR2: LGHNA and YNFKEQ. The CDR3 here is CASNQLTGGSNEQFF. In DNA, the CDR3 is TGTGCCAGCAATCAACTGACAGGGGGATCCAATGAGCAGTTCTTC.

The chain employs TRBV7-9 and TRBJ2-7; 7 nucleotides line up with TRBD2. CDR1 and CDR2 from the germline V gene are SEHNR and FQNEAQ (reference sequence). Germline trimming cut 0 bases from V and 3 bases from J; bases unmatched to any gene: 2. The CDR3 sequence is 14 residues long. The CDR3 reads CASSLAGGNYEQYF. The CDR3 DNA reads as TGTGCCAGCAGCTTAGCGGGAGGGAACTACGAGCAGTACTTC.

V and J are TRBV6-5 and TRBJ2-5, with a possible D match to TRBD2 (6 bases). The CDR3 spans 14 residues. Trimming stripped 6 bases from V and 2 bases from J, with 13 bases between. CDR1 and CDR2 (germline): MNHEY, SVGAGI. CDR3 residues: CASSPGGGQETQYF. DNA of the CDR3: TGTGCCAGCAGCCCCGGGGGAGGTCAAGAGACCCAGTACTTC.

This chain uses TRBV28 with TRBJ2-7; weak D call: TRBD2 (5 bases). The CDR3 runs 13 residues. The germline V and J ends were trimmed by 3 bases and 3 bases, with 9 bases remaining between them. Per germline, CDR1 MDHEN and CDR2 SYDVKM. The DNA for the CDR3 is TGTGCCAGCAGTTTTGTAGACTACTACGAGCAGTACTTC. It yields the protein CASSFVDYYEQYF.